Below, 19 T cell receptor beta chains from the same sample are listed, as sequenced in a study of cytomegalovirus exposure and HLA in healthy donors. PCR involved 60 Vbeta and 13 Jbeta primers. Generated by immunoSEQ multiplex PCR, the TCRdb table keeps only in-frame clones and is missing some. The sample has about 83,000 clones; more than 80% are singletons. Sample: PBMCs. The source of these receptors is a woman aged 25 to 39 in good health and CMV-seronegative.

This chain joins TRBV15 and TRBJ2-3; 7 bases agree with TRBD1. Germline CDR1 reads LNHNV; CDR2 reads YYDKDF (reference sequence). V lost 8 bases, J lost 2 bases, and 4 bases stayed unmatched. The CDR3 consists of 13 residues. The CDR3 spells CATEDRLTDTQYF. CDR3 bases: TGTGCCACCGAGGACAGGCTCACAGATACGCAGTATTTT.

This CDR3 reads CASSTARGVGETQYF. CDR3 DNA sequence: TGTGCCAGCAGCACCGCTCGCGGGGTTGGGGAGACCCAGTACTTC. The chain recombines TRBV7-9 with TRBJ2-5; weak D call: TRBD2 (6 bases). The CDR3 is 15 residues long. With 5 bases removed from V and 5 bases from J, the gap between germline ends came to 18 bases. Germline values: CDR1 SEHNR, CDR2 FQNEAQ (reference sequence). The full variable domain, rest sourced from reference TRBV7-9 and TRBJ2-5, is DTGVSQNPRHKITKRGQNVTFRCDPISEHNRLYWYRQTLGQGPEFLTYFQNEAQLEKSRLLSDRFSAERPKGSFSTLEIQRTEQGDSAMYLCASSTARGVGETQYFGPGTRLLVL.

This chain links TRBV5-1 with TRBJ1-1, with D possibly TRBD1 on 6 matching bases. Germline V gene data show CDR1 as SGHRS and CDR2 as YFSETQ. V was clipped by 4 bases and J by 4 bases, with 14 bases between them. The CDR3 is 14 amino acids. The CDR3 loop reads CASSNDRWGTEAFF. CDR3 coding DNA: TGCGCCAGCAGCAATGACAGGTGGGGCACTGAAGCTTTCTTT.

The chain combines TRBV11-2 with TRBJ2-7; D is ambiguous. CDR3 length: 11 residues. V shed 4 bases and J shed 2 bases, with 3 bases lying between them. CDR1 and CDR2 from the germline V gene are SGHAT and FQNNGV. CDR3 DNA: TGTGCCAGCAGCTCCACCTACGAGCAGTACTTC. Its translation: CASSSTYEQYF.

The chain employs TRBV27 and TRBJ2-7; D gene unclear. The CDR3 covers 15 residues. V gave up 0 bases and J gave up 1 base, with 10 bases separating them. Germline assignment: CDR1 MNHEY and CDR2 SMNVEV (reference sequence). For the CDR3, the DNA is TGTGCCAGCAGTTTATCCCGGAGCAGATCCTACGAGCAGTACTTC. As protein: CASSLSRSRSYEQYF.

This clone appeared a single time. This chain uses TRBV10-3 with TRBJ2-5; a possible D gene is TRBD2 (5 bases). The CDR3 is 12 amino acids. Between the trimmed V and J ends, which lost 10 bases and 7 bases, there was a span of 16 bases. In germline, CDR1 is ENHRY, CDR2 SYGVKD. The CDR3 coding sequence is TGTGCCACTAAACCTGGTGAGGGGACCCAGTACTTC. The encoded protein is CATKPGEGTQYF.

V usage is TRBV5-6 and J usage is TRBJ1-2, with D maybe TRBD1 (5 bases). The CDR3 contains 18 residues. The germline gives CDR1 SGHDT, CDR2 YYEEEE. Trimming stripped 0 bases from V and 6 bases from J, with 24 bases between. CDR3 coding DNA: TGTGCCAGCAGCTTGGTGAGTTGGTATTCAGGGAACGAGGATGGCTACACCTTC. Its protein is CASSLVSWYSGNEDGYTF.

This chain joins TRBV29-1 and TRBJ2-4, with D possibly matching TRBD2 (6 bases). CDR1 and CDR2 from the germline V gene are SQVTM and ANQGSEA. Trimming removed 6 bases at V and 2 bases at J, with 17 bases between. CDR3 length: 15 amino acids. This chain's CDR3 is CSVELGGITKNIQYF. The CDR3 nucleotides are TGCAGCGTCGAATTGGGCGGGATCACCAAAAACATTCAGTACTTC. Variable domain in full (rest from reference TRBV29-1 and TRBJ2-4): SAVISQKPSRDICQRGTSLTIQCQVDSQVTMMFWYRQQPGQSLTLIATANQGSEATYESGFVIDKFPISRPNLTFSTLTVSNMSPEDSSIYLCSVELGGITKNIQYFGAGTRLSVL.

The chain couples TRBV5-4 to TRBJ1-2, with D tentatively TRBD1 (5 bases). Germline CDR1 and CDR2: SGHNT and YYREEE (reference sequence). Trimming removed 3 bases from V and 7 bases from J, with 10 bases in between. The CDR3 covers 12 residues. The CDR3 DNA reads TGTGCCAGCAGCTCACAGACAGTTGGCTACACCTTC. Translation gives CASSSQTVGYTF.

The CDR3 DNA is TGTGCCAGCAGCATCGCAGGGTCCAATCAGCCCCAGCATTTT. Residues: CASSIAGSNQPQHF. V usage is TRBV28 and J usage is TRBJ1-5; a weak D match, TRBD1 (5 bases). This CDR3 is built from 14 residues. The V end lost 6 bases, the J end lost 3 bases, and 12 bases lay between the germline ends. Per the germline V gene, CDR1 is MDHEN and CDR2 is SYDVKM. The full variable domain, with the rest looked up from reference TRBV28 and TRBJ1-5, is DVKVTQSSRYLVKRTGEKVFLECVQDMDHENMFWYRQDPGLGLRLIYFSYDVKMKEKGDIPEGYSVSREKKERFSLILESASTNQTSMYLCASSIAGSNQPQHFGDGTRLSIL.

The chain employs TRBV30 and TRBJ1-1; D gene unclear. The V gene lost 1 base and the J gene lost 3 bases, with 12 bases spanning the gap. The germline CDR1 and CDR2 sequences are GTSNPN and SVGIG (reference sequence). The CDR3 loop spans 14 amino acids. This CDR3 is CAWSEIALDTEAFF. The CDR3 nucleotides are TGTGCCTGGAGTGAGATAGCATTGGACACTGAAGCTTTCTTT.

This chain connects TRBV20-1 to TRBJ2-1; TRBD2 matches 9 bases. The CDR3 runs 11 residues. The V and J ends lost 7 bases and 5 bases, in that order; junction bases with no gene match: 0. Germline assignment: CDR1 DFQATT and CDR2 SNEGSKA (reference sequence). The CDR3 sequence is CSGTSDNEQFF. For the CDR3, the DNA is TGCAGTGGGACTAGCGACAATGAGCAGTTCTTC.

V gene TRBV4-3 combines with J gene TRBJ1-1; 9 positions agree with TRBD1. Losses at the gene ends were 3 bases for V and 6 bases for J; bases not matched to a gene: 8. The CDR3 contains 15 residues. Germline V CDR1 and CDR2: LGHNA, YSLEER. The DNA for the CDR3 is TGCGCCAGCAGCCAGACCAGGACAGGGGTTGCTGAAGCTTTCTTT. It encodes CASSQTRTGVAEAFF.

This chain joins TRBV27 and TRBJ1-2; the match to TRBD1 covers 7 bases. Germline assignment: CDR1 MNHEY and CDR2 SMNVEV (reference sequence). The CDR3 runs 15 residues. V was clipped by 0 bases and J by 4 bases; unmatched bases: 5. CDR3 nucleotides: TGTGCCAGCAGTTTATCGACAGGGCCCACCTATGGCTACACCTTC. Encoded protein: CASSLSTGPTYGYTF.

This rearrangement joins TRBV27 to TRBJ1-2; a possible D gene is TRBD1 (6 bases). The germline CDR1 and CDR2 sequences are MNHEY and SMNVEV (reference sequence). Deletions cut 7 bases from V and 4 bases from J, with 16 bases between. The CDR3 length is 14 residues. In DNA form, the CDR3 reads TGTGCCAGCAAGCCGCGGATCAGGGGCTATGGCTACACCTTC. Translation: CASKPRIRGYGYTF.

The chain is built from TRBV28 and TRBJ1-2, with 9 bases lining up with TRBD1. The V gene's germline CDR1 is MDHEN and CDR2 SYDVKM. J was trimmed by 6 bases and V by 4 bases; bases with no gene match: 6. This CDR3 has 14 residues. The CDR3 loop reads CASSSHRGLDGYTF. The CDR3 DNA follows: TGTGCCAGCAGTTCCCACAGGGGGCTTGATGGCTACACCTTC.

V and J are TRBV27 and TRBJ2-2, with 13 bases that match TRBD2. V trimming: 5 bases; J trimming: 6 bases; junction bases outside the gene matches: 6. This CDR3 is 16 amino acids long. CDR1 MNHEY and CDR2 SMNVEV come from the germline V gene (reference sequence). This chain's CDR3 is CASSTWTSGRAGELFF. The CDR3 DNA follows: TGTGCCAGCAGTACGTGGACTAGCGGGAGAGCCGGGGAGCTGTTTTTT.

This chain uses TRBV11-2 with TRBJ2-5; D is uncertain. The CDR3 covers 12 residues. The V gene lost 6 bases and the J gene lost 4 bases, with 9 bases spanning the gap. Looked up from germline, CDR1 is SGHAT and CDR2 is FQNNGV. The chain's CDR3 is CASRKSVETQYF. CDR3 in DNA: TGTGCCAGCAGAAAGTCAGTAGAGACCCAGTACTTC.

This sequence joins TRBV19 and TRBJ2-1; TRBD1 aligns across 8 bases. This CDR3 comprises 17 residues. After removal of 5 bases from V and 3 bases from J, the junction contained 12 bases not matched to a gene. Germline V gene lookup returns CDR1 LNHDA and CDR2 SQIVND (reference sequence). For the CDR3, the DNA is TGTGCCAGTAGTTCGGAACAGGGACAGGTTCTCTACAATGAGCAGTTCTTC. Amino acid sequence: CASSSEQGQVLYNEQFF.